The clone carrying this TCR beta chain was counted a single time. The data were taken from a study of CD8 T cells in Susac syndrome. RNA amounts of about 0.5 to 1 ug underwent reverse transcription with random hexamers. Each CDR3 protein gets one entry after TCRdb re-called the immunoSEQ multiplex PCR reads with MiXCR. The data hold roughly 200,000 distinct CDR3 sequences, with about 95% observed a single time. TCR beta was sequenced from blood CD8+ and CD4+ T cells. The CDR3 loop spans 14 amino acids. Germline loops: CDR1 LNHDA, CDR2 SQIVND (reference sequence). After removal of 3 bases from V and 6 bases from J, the junction contained 4 bases not matched to a gene.

The chain combines TRBV19 with TRBJ2-1; 8 nucleotides match TRBD2. The specimen sequenced was CD4+ T cells from PBMCs. The sequence derives from a human donor in good health. As DNA, the CDR3 is TGTGCCAGTAGTATCGGGAGGGCGTCCAATGAGCAGTTCTTC. Amino acid sequence: CASSIGRASNEQFF. Full variable domain (rest looked up from reference TRBV19 and TRBJ2-1): DGGITQSPKYLFRKEGQNVTLSCEQNLNHDAMYWYRQDPGQGLRLIYYSQIVNDFQKGDIAEGYSVSREKKESFPLTVTSAQKNPTAFYLCASSIGRASNEQFFGPGTRLTVL.